The 27 T cell receptor beta chains below come from one sample, sequenced in a study of OX40 agonist ivuxolimab in advanced cancers. The repertoire was sequenced with immunoSEQ multiplex PCR; TCRdb's copy has only in-frame clones and lacks some. This table holds about 16,000 clones, 75% to 95% found once. Sample: CD4+ or CD8+ T cells sorted from blood, taken in a trial of the OX40 agonist ivuxolimab. The receptor source for this set is an adult with an advanced solid tumor such as melanoma, head and neck, liver or kidney cancer.

V gene TRBV29-1 combines with J gene TRBJ2-2; TRBD1 matches 8 bases. Germline-derived CDR1 and CDR2 are SQVTM and ANQGSEA. Trimming took 7 bases from V and 5 from J; bases not matched to a gene: 12. The CDR3 totals 15 residues. In DNA form, the CDR3 reads TGCAGCGCCACTTTTCCGGACAGGGTGACCGGGGAGCTGTTTTTT. It translates to CSATFPDRVTGELFF.

The rearrangement uses TRBV11-2 and TRBJ2-5; 11 bases match TRBD2. In germline, CDR1 is SGHAT, CDR2 FQNNGV. Trimming at V came to 4 bases and at J to 2 bases, leaving 9 bases not matched to a gene. The CDR3 consists of 17 residues. CDR3 loop: CASSSGTSGAGQETQYF. Written as DNA, the CDR3 is TGTGCCAGCAGCTCCGGGACTAGCGGAGCGGGGCAAGAGACCCAGTACTTC.

This clone was counted only a few times. The V gene is TRBV4-1, the J gene TRBJ2-1, with D maybe TRBD2 (6 bases). The germline CDR1 and CDR2 sequences are MGHRA and YSYEKL. This CDR3 is built from 13 residues. V lost 4 bases, J lost 3 bases, and 7 bases lay in between. CDR3 amino acids: CASSLDYYNEQFF. In nucleotides, the CDR3 is TGCGCCAGCAGCCTGGACTACTACAATGAGCAGTTCTTC.

The V and J genes are TRBV12-5 and TRBJ2-7; D not resolved. This CDR3 is built from 14 residues. The germline V gene encodes CDR1 LGHNT and CDR2 FRNRAP. With 3 bases removed from V and 6 bases from J, the gap between germline ends came to 15 bases. In DNA form, the CDR3 reads TGTGCTAGTGGTTTAGGTCTACCGCCTCCCGAGCAGTACTTC. Protein: CASGLGLPPPEQYF.

This chain connects TRBV19 to TRBJ1-1, with 8 bases fitting TRBD1. There are 14 residues in the CDR3. Germline loops: CDR1 LNHDA, CDR2 SQIVND (reference sequence). After removal of 4 bases from V and 1 base from J, the junction contained 2 bases not matched to a gene. DNA of the CDR3: TGTGCCAGTAGTAATGGACAGGGGAACACTGAAGCTTTCTTT. Protein sequence: CASSNGQGNTEAFF.

The chain recombines TRBV7-9 with TRBJ2-2, with 10 positions matching TRBD2. This CDR3 has 16 residues. Germline loops: CDR1 SEHNR, CDR2 FQNEAQ (reference sequence). V gave up 5 bases and J gave up 7 bases; unmatched junction bases: 10. The CDR3 DNA follows: TGTGCCAGCAGCACTCCTAGCGGGAGATTGGGCGGGGAGCTGTTTTTT. Translation: CASSTPSGRLGGELFF.

This chain connects TRBV5-6 to TRBJ2-7; D possibly corresponds to TRBD1 (5 bases). The V end lost 3 bases, the J end lost 0 bases, and 10 bases lay between the germline ends. CDR1 and CDR2 from the germline V gene are SGHDT and YYEEEE. The CDR3 contains 14 residues. The CDR3 protein is CASSSQVSSYEQYF. CDR3 DNA sequence: TGTGCCAGCAGCTCACAGGTGAGCTCCTACGAGCAGTACTTC.

The rearrangement joins TRBV7-6 to TRBJ1-3; D remains unclear. Germline lookup yields CDR1 SGHVS and CDR2 FNYEAQ. Deletions cut 5 bases from V and 0 bases from J, with 8 bases between. The CDR3 has 14 amino acids. The chain's CDR3 is CASSRVSSGNTIYF. Written as DNA, the CDR3 is TGTGCCAGCAGCCGAGTAAGCTCTGGAAACACCATATATTTT.

The chain links TRBV19 to TRBJ2-1, with a weak D call TRBD2 (6 bases). Germline CDR1 LNHDA, CDR2 SQIVND (reference sequence). CDR3 length: 12 amino acids. V was shortened by 8 bases and J by 7 bases, with 12 bases between the two germline ends. The CDR3: CASSDGLNEQFF. The CDR3 DNA follows: TGTGCCAGTTCTGACGGACTAAATGAGCAGTTCTTC.

The chain combines TRBV7-9 with TRBJ2-7, with a weak D call TRBD1 (7 bases). Trimming took 2 bases from V and 7 from J, leaving 12 bases between them. The CDR3 is made up of 13 amino acids. Germline V CDR1 and CDR2: SEHNR, FQNEAQ (reference sequence). This CDR3 is CASSLRQGGEQYF. For the CDR3, the DNA is TGTGCCAGCAGCTTACGTCAGGGGGGAGAGCAGTACTTC.

This sequence joins TRBV5-5 and TRBJ2-7; 12 nucleotides match TRBD2. The germline V gene encodes CDR1 SGHKS and CDR2 YYEKEE (reference sequence). Trimming at V came to 6 bases and at J to 6 bases, leaving 16 bases not matched to a gene. The CDR3 has 17 residues. The CDR3 region has the DNA TGTGCCAGCACATTCAAAAGACTAGCGGGAGAACCTGGCGAGCAGTACTTC. It translates to CASTFKRLAGEPGEQYF.

This chain connects TRBV27 to TRBJ1-6; D gene ambiguous. V was clipped by 2 bases and J by 7 bases, with 9 bases between them. The CDR3 runs 14 residues. Per germline, CDR1 MNHEY and CDR2 SMNVEV (reference sequence). CDR3 DNA sequence: TGTGCCAGCAGTTTAGCCGCGGGGAATTCACCCCTCCACTTT. Translation gives CASSLAAGNSPLHF.

The chain recombines TRBV9 with TRBJ2-1, with 7 bases fitting TRBD1. Trimming cost V 3 bases and J 1 base; bases outside gene matches: 7. Germline V gene data show CDR1 as SGDLS and CDR2 as YYNGEE. The CDR3 has 16 amino acids. CDR3 coding DNA: TGTGCCAGCAGCGAACAGGGACAGCTTTCCTACAATGAGCAGTTCTTC. Its protein is CASSEQGQLSYNEQFF.

The chain recombines TRBV7-8 with TRBJ2-5, with D unresolved. The CDR3 consists of 16 residues. V was clipped by 2 bases and J by 0 bases, with 13 bases between them. Per germline, CDR1 SGHVS and CDR2 FQNEAQ. The DNA for the CDR3 is TGTGCCAGCAGCTTACGATCTGGGTCTAACCAAGAGACCCAGTACTTC. Protein sequence: CASSLRSGSNQETQYF.

The DNA of the CDR3 is TGTGCCAGCAGCCCGGGGAGACGCGGCGAGCAGTACTTC. This encodes CASSPGRRGEQYF. V and J are TRBV7-9 and TRBJ2-7; TRBD2 might be the D (5 bases). The CDR3 runs to 13 residues. The V and J ends lost 5 bases and 6 bases respectively, with 14 bases between them. CDR1 is SEHNR and CDR2 is FQNEAQ in the germline V gene (reference sequence).

The chain joins TRBV5-5 to TRBJ2-5; D gene uncertain. The CDR3 length is 15 residues. The V end lost 0 bases, the J end lost 4 bases, and 13 bases lay between the germline ends. Germline V lookup: CDR1 SGHKS, CDR2 YYEKEE (reference sequence). The CDR3 is CASSLASVLGETQYF. The DNA for the CDR3 is TGTGCCAGCAGCTTGGCTAGTGTTTTGGGAGAGACCCAGTACTTC.

This chain joins TRBV29-1 and TRBJ2-4; the D call may be TRBD1 or TRBD2 (5 bases each). V shed 5 bases and J shed 6 bases, with 20 bases lying between them. The germline CDR1 and CDR2 sequences are SQVTM and ANQGSEA. This CDR3 spans 15 amino acids. The CDR3 DNA sequence: TGCAGCGTTAAAAAATGGGACGGAGGCGGAAACATTCAGTACTTC. Translation gives CSVKKWDGGGNIQYF. The whole variable domain, remainder taken from reference TRBV29-1 and TRBJ2-4, is SAVISQKPSRDICQRGTSLTIQCQVDSQVTMMFWYRQQPGQSLTLIATANQGSEATYESGFVIDKFPISRPNLTFSTLTVSNMSPEDSSIYLCSVKKWDGGGNIQYFGAGTRLSVL.

The CDR3 DNA reads as TGTGCCAGCAGCCCCGATACGGGGTTTGGGGGCTACACCTTC. Amino acids: CASSPDTGFGGYTF. The V and J genes are TRBV9 and TRBJ1-2; D is uncertain. Trimming removed 4 bases at V and 8 bases at J, with 18 bases between. The CDR3 covers 14 residues. Germline V CDR1 and CDR2: SGDLS, YYNGEE. Based on the CDR3 plus reference TRBV9 and TRBJ1-2, the full variable domain is DSGVTQTPKHLITATGQRVTLRCSPRSGDLSVYWYQQSLDQGLQFLIQYYNGEERAKGNILERFSAQQFPDLHSELNLSSLELGDSALYFCASSPDTGFGGYTFGSGTRLTVV.

The chain joins TRBV11-2 to TRBJ2-1, with 10 bases fitting TRBD2. The CDR3 loop spans 17 amino acids. Germline CDR1 is SGHAT and CDR2 is FQNNGV. Trimming at V came to 4 bases and at J to 0 bases, leaving 6 bases not matched to a gene. CDR3 sequence (DNA): TGTGCCAGCAGCTCGGGACTAGCGAACCGCTCCTACAATGAGCAGTTCTTC. Translated: CASSSGLANRSYNEQFF.

The chain has TRBV21-1 and TRBJ1-5. TRBV21-1 is designated a pseudogene. The CDR3 has 16 residues. DNA for the CDR3: TGTGCCAGCAGCAAATCTTTTTTAGATAGCAATCAGCCCCAGCATTTT. This codes for CASSKSFLDSNQPQHF.

The J gene is TRBJ2-7, the V gene TRBV11-3, with 10 bases aligning to TRBD1. Germline loops: CDR1 SGHNT, CDR2 YENEEA. This CDR3 region has 16 residues. Trimming removed 6 bases from V and 2 bases from J; junction bases left unmatched: 10. CDR3 DNA: TGTGCCAGCAGTCATTTAACCGGGACAGGGGCCTACGAGCAGTACTTC. It is translated as CASSHLTGTGAYEQYF.

The chain couples TRBV4-1 to TRBJ2-3; 12 bases align to TRBD2. This CDR3 comprises 16 residues. The V gene end was trimmed by 4 bases and the J gene end by 5 bases; junction bases not matched to a gene: 7. Germline CDR1 reads MGHRA; CDR2 reads YSYEKL. DNA for the CDR3: TGCGCCAGCAGCCTTACGACTAGCGGGAGCGTAGATACGCAGTATTTT. This translates into CASSLTTSGSVDTQYF.

The count of this clone is one. The CDR3 reads CASFPGAAANTGELFF. CDR3 DNA: TGTGCCAGTTTTCCCGGGGCCGCGGCGAACACCGGGGAGCTGTTTTTT. The chain employs TRBV19 and TRBJ2-2, with D perhaps being TRBD1 or TRBD2 (5 bases each). Trimming took 8 bases from V and 0 from J, leaving 16 bases between them. Germline lookup yields CDR1 LNHDA and CDR2 SQIVND (reference sequence). CDR3 size: 16 residues.

V is TRBV4-2 and J is TRBJ2-7; weak D call: TRBD2 (6 bases). The CDR3 contains 14 residues. The V and J ends lost 5 bases and 6 bases respectively, with 17 bases between them. The germline V gene encodes CDR1 LGHNA and CDR2 YNFKEQ. The CDR3: CASSLWDSAAEQYF. DNA for the CDR3: TGTGCCAGCAGCTTATGGGACTCCGCCGCCGAGCAGTACTTC.

This clone is a singleton in its sample. CDR3 sequence: CASSTFSGITDTQYF. The CDR3 DNA reads TGTGCCAGTAGTACCTTCAGCGGGATCACAGATACGCAGTATTTT. The gene calls are TRBV19 and TRBJ2-3; TRBD2 matches at 7 bases. This CDR3 contains 15 residues. V trimming: 4 bases; J trimming: 2 bases; junction bases outside the gene matches: 6. Per the germline V gene, CDR1 is LNHDA and CDR2 is SQIVND (reference sequence).

This rearrangement joins TRBV6-1 to TRBJ2-7, with 8 bases identical to TRBD1. The J segment lost 2 bases and the V segment lost 5 bases, leaving 2 bases of the junction unmatched. The CDR3 length is 13 residues. Germline-derived CDR1 and CDR2 are MNHNS and SASEGT. The DNA of the CDR3 is TGTGCCAGCAGTTGGACAGGGACCTACGAGCAGTACTTC. Its protein product is CASSWTGTYEQYF.

The rearrangement joins TRBV6-6 to TRBJ1-3; D gene ambiguous. CDR1 is MNHNY, CDR2 SVGAGI, per germline (reference sequence). V lost 2 bases to trimming and J lost 4 bases, with 9 bases between them. The length of the CDR3 is 14 residues. Here the CDR3 reads CASSYKDLGNTIYF. Written as DNA, the CDR3 is TGTGCCAGCAGTTACAAGGACCTGGGAAACACCATATATTTT.